A single sample is the source of the 21 T cell receptor beta chains below, sequenced in a study of blood T cells in healthy people across ages. Then a second PCR, running roughly 7 to 11 cycles, was carried out with a sample-barcoded 5' primer and a J-beta primer mix. TCRdb redid the calling of the 5' RACE reads with MiXCR, one entry per CDR3 protein. This sample has 1.5 million to 2 million distinct CDR3 sequences, with about 28% found just once. The sample comprised blood. These receptors all stem from a woman in her twenties or thirties in good health.

This clonotype was seen a handful of times. V and J are TRBV20-1 and TRBJ1-4, with a weak D call TRBD1 (5 bases). There are 15 residues in the CDR3. CDR1 and CDR2 (germline): DFQATT, SNEGSKA (reference sequence). V lost 1 base and J lost 8, with 17 bases in between. CDR3: CSARAALGGREKLFF. In DNA, the CDR3 is TGCAGTGCTAGAGCCGCCTTGGGGGGTCGGGAAAAACTGTTTTTT.

The chain is built from TRBV7-2 and TRBJ1-1; 8 bases match TRBD1. This CDR3 is built from 17 residues. Germline V gives CDR1 SGHTA, CDR2 FQGNSA. The J segment lost 4 bases and the V segment lost 1 base, leaving 11 bases of the junction unmatched. The CDR3 sequence is CASSLVSQGARSTEAFF. The CDR3 nucleotides are TGTGCCAGCAGCTTAGTATCCCAGGGGGCGAGGAGCACTGAAGCTTTCTTT.

This clonotype has only a few counts. The chain couples TRBV25-1 to TRBJ2-1, with D possibly being TRBD2 (5 bases). Trimming removed 1 base from V and 6 bases from J, with 13 bases in between. The CDR3 contains 15 residues. CDR1 and CDR2 (germline): MGHDK, SYGVNS. This CDR3 reads CASSEFSGSGNEQFF. The CDR3 DNA follows: TGTGCCAGCAGTGAATTTAGTGGGAGCGGCAATGAGCAGTTCTTC.

There are a few counts of this clonotype. The chain carries TRBV4-1 and TRBJ1-1; the match to TRBD1 covers 10 bases. Germline V gene sequence: CDR1 MGHRA, CDR2 YSYEKL. After removal of 8 bases from V and 4 bases from J, the junction contained 13 bases not matched to a gene. This CDR3 comprises 16 residues. The CDR3 DNA is TGCGCCAGCTCGTCCCGGGACAGGGGATGGGGCACTGAAGCTTTCTTT. This codes for CASSSRDRGWGTEAFF.

This chain connects TRBV7-2 to TRBJ2-7; tentative D call: TRBD2 (5 bases). The CDR3 spans 15 residues. Germline values: CDR1 SGHTA, CDR2 FQGNSA. Trimming cost V 1 base and J 3 bases, with 13 bases left between them. The CDR3 bases are TGTGCCAGCAGCTTAGAGGTGGGAGAGGGCTACGAGCAGTACTTC. It is translated as CASSLEVGEGYEQYF.

The chain links TRBV12-3 or TRBV12-4 to TRBJ1-1; D perhaps matches TRBD1 (5 bases). The CDR3 is 13 amino acids. The V and J ends lost 5 bases and 7 bases respectively, with 14 bases between them. The CDR3 bases are TGTGCCAGCAGTCCCCTGGCGGGGGTTGAAGCTTTCTTT. This codes for CASSPLAGVEAFF.

V and J are TRBV5-6 and TRBJ2-1; the D call may be TRBD1 or TRBD2 (5 bases each). Germline V gene sequence: CDR1 SGHDT, CDR2 YYEEEE. The CDR3 contains 15 residues. Trimming stripped 0 bases from V and 7 bases from J, with 14 bases between. This chain's CDR3 is CASSLVGVVMNEQFF. Here the CDR3 DNA reads TGTGCCAGCAGCTTGGTGGGGGTTGTTATGAATGAGCAGTTCTTC. The full variable domain, its missing parts supplied by reference TRBV5-6 and TRBJ2-1, is DAGVTQSPTHLIKTRGQQVTLRCSPKSGHDTVSWYQQALGQGPQFIFQYYEEEERQRGNFPDRFSGHQFPNYSSELNVNALLLGDSALYLCASSLVGVVMNEQFFGPGTRLTVL.

This rearrangement joins TRBV27 to TRBJ2-1; D is unresolved. The DNA end favors TRBJ2-7, so the J call may be wrong. The germline V gene has CDR1 MNHEY and CDR2 SMNVEV (reference sequence). The CDR3 sequence is 15 residues long. The CDR3 loop is CASSEVTSSYNEQYF. CDR3 nucleotides: TGTGCCAGCAGCGAGGTGACGAGCTCCTACAATGAGCAGTACTTC.

This clonotype came up a few times. The rearrangement links TRBV20-1 to TRBJ1-5, with no clear D. Germline assignment: CDR1 DFQATT and CDR2 SNEGSKA (reference sequence). The CDR3 is 13 amino acids. The V gene lost 0 bases and the J gene lost 6 bases, with 9 bases spanning the gap. The CDR3 coding sequence is TGCAGTGCTAGAGATAGCCCAGGTCAGCCCCAGCATTTT. Amino acid sequence: CSARDSPGQPQHF.

The chain employs TRBV7-9 and TRBJ1-1, with D possibly matching TRBD1 (5 bases). The CDR3 is made up of 14 amino acids. The germline gives CDR1 SEHNR, CDR2 FQNEAQ (reference sequence). Trimming took off 8 bases at V and 5 bases at J, with 18 bases between the two ends. CDR3 DNA: TGTGCCAGCGGCGGTCAGGGAGACGGGACTGAAGCTTTCTTT. It codes for CASGGQGDGTEAFF.

This clonotype has a handful of counts. The gene calls are TRBV4-3 and TRBJ1-5; D gene unclear. CDR1 and CDR2 from the germline V gene are LGHNA and YSLEER. The CDR3 is 15 amino acids. The V gene lost 0 bases and the J gene lost 7 bases, with 13 bases spanning the gap. CDR3 coding DNA: TGCGCCAGCAGCCAAGAGAAGGTATCGGACCAGCCCCAGCATTTT. Protein sequence: CASSQEKVSDQPQHF.

This sequence joins TRBV5-1 and TRBJ2-3; 8 nucleotides match TRBD2. Germline V gene sequence: CDR1 SGHRS, CDR2 YFSETQ. V dropped 4 bases and J dropped 2; count of bases not matched to a gene: 6. The CDR3 has 15 residues. The CDR3 protein is CASSHRGGITDTQYF. CDR3 in DNA: TGCGCCAGCAGCCATCGGGGGGGGATCACAGATACGCAGTATTTT.

V is TRBV5-1 and J is TRBJ2-3; D is unclear. The germline V and J ends were trimmed by 6 bases and 0 bases, with 14 bases remaining between them. In germline, CDR1 is SGHRS, CDR2 YFSETQ. The CDR3 runs 15 residues. CDR3 coding DNA: TGCGCCAGCAAAACCCGGAGCGATAGCACAGATACGCAGTATTTT. It encodes CASKTRSDSTDTQYF.

This clonotype occurred many times. The CDR3: CASSPQGQLHEQYF. The CDR3 coding sequence is TGCGCCAGCAGCCCGCAGGGACAGCTTCACGAGCAGTACTTC. The chain employs TRBV5-1 and TRBJ2-7, with 7 positions matching TRBD1. The V and J ends lost 4 bases and 5 bases, in that order; junction bases with no gene match: 9. The CDR3 spans 14 residues. Germline values: CDR1 SGHRS, CDR2 YFSETQ.

Concerning this clonotype: A much bigger clone sits one base away, suggesting this may be a read error. The gene calls are TRBV10-2 and TRBJ1-3; D ambiguous. Germline lookup yields CDR1 WSHSY and CDR2 SAAADI. The CDR3 contains 14 residues. CDR3 residues: CASRESSSGNTIYF. The CDR3 DNA sequence: TGCGCCAGCAGGGAGTCGAGCTCTGGAAACACCATATATTTT.

This clonotype appeared a few times. This chain uses TRBV20-1 with TRBJ1-2; 8 bases are shared with TRBD1. The CDR3 consists of 12 residues. Looked up from germline, CDR1 is DFQATT and CDR2 is SNEGSKA (reference sequence). V shed 2 bases, J shed 7 bases, and the junction held 3 bases outside the gene matches. CDR3 residues: CSARQDRGGYTF. In DNA form, the CDR3 reads TGCAGTGCTAGACAAGACAGGGGTGGCTACACCTTC.

A few counts support this clonotype. J is TRBJ2-3 and V is TRBV29-1; the D gene is possibly TRBD2 (6 bases). The germline V gene has CDR1 SQVTM and CDR2 ANQGSEA. V was shortened by 4 bases and J by 0 bases, with 17 bases between the two germline ends. The CDR3 totals 16 residues. The CDR3 loop is CSVGGVGGVSTDTQYF. The CDR3 nucleotides are TGCAGCGTTGGGGGGGTGGGGGGTGTTAGCACAGATACGCAGTATTTT.

This chain links TRBV5-5 with TRBJ2-7; D is possibly TRBD1 or TRBD2 (6 bases each). Trimming pared 4 bases from V and 0 bases from J, leaving 14 bases between. Germline V gives CDR1 SGHKS, CDR2 YYEKEE (reference sequence). The CDR3 has 15 amino acids. The DNA for the CDR3 is TGTGCCAGCAGCGCGAGGGGGGACCTCTCCTACGAGCAGTACTTC. Translating gives CASSARGDLSYEQYF.

This sequence joins TRBV5-1 and TRBJ1-4; TRBD1 matches at 10 bases. The ends lost 4 bases at V and 7 bases at J; junction bases unmatched: 7. CDR3 length: 15 residues. The germline V gene encodes CDR1 SGHRS and CDR2 YFSETQ. CDR3 bases: TGCGCCAGCAGCCCACCGGGACAGGGGACTGAAAAACTGTTTTTT. As protein: CASSPPGQGTEKLFF.

As to this clonotype: An end of the junction does not agree with germline; a read error may underlie this. The chain combines TRBV12-5 with TRBJ2-1, with 9 bases that match TRBD2. The germline V gene encodes CDR1 LGHNT and CDR2 FRNRAP. The CDR3 spans 12 residues. Here the CDR3 DNA reads TGTGCTAGTGGCCTTAGCGGGGGCGCGGAAAGCTTC. Amino acid sequence: CASGLSGGAESF.

The chain couples TRBV6-6 to TRBJ2-5; D call uncertain. V was cut by 0 bases and J by 0 bases, with 5 bases left in between. The CDR3 runs 14 residues. In germline, CDR1 is MNHNY, CDR2 SVGAGI (reference sequence). The CDR3 spells CASSYSGNQETQYF. The CDR3 DNA follows: TGTGCCAGCAGTTACTCGGGGAACCAAGAGACCCAGTACTTC.